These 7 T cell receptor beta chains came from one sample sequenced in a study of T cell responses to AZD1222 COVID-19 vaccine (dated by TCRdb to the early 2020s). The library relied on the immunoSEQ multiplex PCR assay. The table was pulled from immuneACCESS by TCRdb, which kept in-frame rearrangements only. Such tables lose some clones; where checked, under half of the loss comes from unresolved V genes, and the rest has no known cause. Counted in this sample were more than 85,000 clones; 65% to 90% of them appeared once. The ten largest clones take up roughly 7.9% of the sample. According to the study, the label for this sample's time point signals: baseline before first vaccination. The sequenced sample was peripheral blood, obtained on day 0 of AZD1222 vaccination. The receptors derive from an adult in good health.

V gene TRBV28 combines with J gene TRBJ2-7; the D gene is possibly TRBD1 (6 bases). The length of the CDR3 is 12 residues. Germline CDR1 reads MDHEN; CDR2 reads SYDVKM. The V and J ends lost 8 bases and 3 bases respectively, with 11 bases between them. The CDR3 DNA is TGTGCCAGCTCGGACAGCCTCTACGAGCAGTACTTC. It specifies CASSDSLYEQYF.

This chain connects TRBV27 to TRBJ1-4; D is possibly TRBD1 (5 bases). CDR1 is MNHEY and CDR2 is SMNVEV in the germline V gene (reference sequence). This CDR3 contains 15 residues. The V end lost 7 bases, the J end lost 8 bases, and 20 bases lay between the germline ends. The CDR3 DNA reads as TGTGCCAGCAAGAGTACGGGGACTGTCTACGAAAAACTGTTTTTT. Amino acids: CASKSTGTVYEKLFF.

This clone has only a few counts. This CDR3 reads CASSDSGTTSTDTQYF. CDR3 bases: TGTGCCAGCAGTGACTCAGGGACCACTAGCACAGATACGCAGTATTTT. This chain joins TRBV6-4 and TRBJ2-3; either TRBD1 or TRBD2 may supply D (5 bases each). This CDR3 spans 16 amino acids. Trimming cost V 0 bases and J 0 bases, with 10 bases left between them. The germline gives CDR1 MRHNA, CDR2 SNTAGT.

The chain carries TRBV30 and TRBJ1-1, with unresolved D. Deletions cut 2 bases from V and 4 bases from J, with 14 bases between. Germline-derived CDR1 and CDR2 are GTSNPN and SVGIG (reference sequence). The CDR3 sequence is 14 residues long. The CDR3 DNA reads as TGTGCCTGGAGTAGTATGATCTCCAGCACTGAAGCTTTCTTT. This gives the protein CAWSSMISSTEAFF.

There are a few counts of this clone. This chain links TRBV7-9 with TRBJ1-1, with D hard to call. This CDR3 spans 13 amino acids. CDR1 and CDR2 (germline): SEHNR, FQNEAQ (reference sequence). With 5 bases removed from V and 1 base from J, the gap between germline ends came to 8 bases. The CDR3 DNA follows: TGTGCCAGCAGCCCCAGAAGGAACACTGAAGCTTTCTTT. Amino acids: CASSPRRNTEAFF.

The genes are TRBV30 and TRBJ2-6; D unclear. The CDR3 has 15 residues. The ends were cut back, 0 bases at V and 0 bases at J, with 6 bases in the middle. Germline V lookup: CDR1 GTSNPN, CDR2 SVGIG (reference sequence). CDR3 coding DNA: TGTGCCTGGAGTGTACGCAGCTCTGGGGCCAACGTCCTGACTTTC. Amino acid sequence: CAWSVRSSGANVLTF. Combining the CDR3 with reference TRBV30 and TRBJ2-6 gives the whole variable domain SQTIHQWPATLVQPVGSPLSLECTVEGTSNPNLYWYRQAAGRGLQLLFYSVGIGQISSEVPQNLSASRPQDRQFILSSKKLLLSDSGFYLCAWSVRSSGANVLTFGAGSRLTVL.

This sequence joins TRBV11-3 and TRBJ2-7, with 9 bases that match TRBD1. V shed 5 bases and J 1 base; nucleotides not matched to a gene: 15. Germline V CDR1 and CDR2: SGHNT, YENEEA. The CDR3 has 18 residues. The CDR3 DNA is TGTGCCAGCAGCCCCAAAAGACCGGGACAGGGAAATTCCTACGAGCAGTACTTC. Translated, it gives CASSPKRPGQGNSYEQYF.